These 6 T cell receptor beta chains were sequenced from one sample in a study of neurological immune-mediated disorders. TCRdb reanalysed the 5' RACE reads using MiXCR and keeps one entry per CDR3 protein. The sample carries 100,000 to 150,000 distinct CDR3 sequences, about 3.4% recorded once. The sample comprised PBMCs. These receptors all come from a woman younger than 45 with multiple sclerosis.

This clonotype was detected ten times or more. The chain combines TRBV25-1 with TRBJ1-6; unclear D gene. CDR3 size: 16 residues. The V end lost 4 bases, the J end lost 2 bases, and 12 bases lay between the germline ends. The V gene's germline CDR1 is MGHDK and CDR2 SYGVNS. The CDR3, as DNA: TGTGCCAGCAGTGGTAGTAAGGGAACCTATAATTCACCCCTCCACTTT. Translation: CASSGSKGTYNSPLHF.

The sample holds many counts of this clonotype. This chain connects TRBV10-2 to TRBJ2-7; possibly TRBD1 or TRBD2 for D (5 bases each). The CDR3 consists of 14 residues. The germline V gene encodes CDR1 WSHSY and CDR2 SAAADI. V lost 6 bases and J lost 5, with 17 bases in between. The CDR3 reads CASRPGAEYNEQYF. CDR3 coding DNA: TGCGCCAGCAGACCCGGGGCTGAATACAACGAGCAGTACTTC.

This clonotype was found many times. This chain connects TRBV15 to TRBJ1-1, with unresolved D. This CDR3 contains 16 residues. Germline CDR1 and CDR2: LNHNV and YYDKDF (reference sequence). Trimming removed 1 base from V and 7 bases from J, with 19 bases in between. CDR3 coding DNA: TGTGCCACCAGCAGAGCTAGTAGGGTCGGAAGTTTTGAAGCTTTCTTT. Protein: CATSRASRVGSFEAFF.

This clonotype was detected many times. The chain is built from TRBV4-3 and TRBJ1-1, with D possibly matching TRBD1 (5 bases). The V end lost 1 base, the J end lost 0 bases, and 9 bases lay between the germline ends. The CDR3 has 15 residues. The germline gives CDR1 LGHNA, CDR2 YSLEER. This chain's CDR3 is CASSQGTDMNTEAFF. The DNA of the CDR3 is TGCGCCAGCAGCCAAGGGACGGACATGAACACTGAAGCTTTCTTT.

This clonotype was seen at least ten times. The genes are TRBV4-1 and TRBJ1-5; D is perhaps TRBD1 (6 bases). The CDR3 sequence is 13 residues long. V was cut by 3 bases and J by 9 bases, with 12 bases left in between. Per germline, CDR1 MGHRA and CDR2 YSYEKL. The CDR3 nucleotides read TGCGCCAGCAGCCAGGGGGCCGACCGGCCCCAGCATTTT. Its protein product is CASSQGADRPQHF.

V and J are TRBV30 and TRBJ2-5; either TRBD1 or TRBD2 may supply D (5 bases each). Trimming shortened V by 1 base and J by 1 base, and 10 bases separated the two germline ends. Germline loops: CDR1 GTSNPN, CDR2 SVGIG (reference sequence). The length of the CDR3 is 14 residues. For the CDR3, the DNA is TGTGCCTGGAGTGCGGGGCAAACCCAAGAGACCCAGTACTTC. It codes for CAWSAGQTQETQYF.